This passage covers 3 T cell receptor beta chains from one sample sequenced in a study of cytomegalovirus exposure and HLA in healthy donors (dated by TCRdb to between 2016 and 2019). The library was obtained by the immunoSEQ multiplex PCR assay. A mixture of 60 forward primers for TCR Vbeta segments and 13 reverse primers for TCR Jbeta segments was used in the multiplex PCR. TCRdb provides this immuneACCESS table in a form limited to in-frame rearrangements. Some clones are lacking; in checked studies, under half of them reflect an unresolved V gene, and why the rest are absent is not known. A total of 140,000 to 150,000 clones appear in this sample, 60% to 85% of them only once. About 3% of the sample lies in the top ten. The sequencing sample was made of PBMCs. These receptors were obtained from a man aged 35 to 55 in good health and CMV-seropositive.

This clone was observed a single time. This chain joins TRBV10-1 and TRBJ2-1; TRBD2 matches at 7 bases. The CDR3 covers 14 residues. In germline, CDR1 is WNHNN, CDR2 SYGVQD (reference sequence). Unmatched junction bases numbered 3, after V lost 3 bases and J lost 4 bases. The CDR3 protein is CASSDSGLYNEQFF. The CDR3 DNA sequence: TGCGCCAGCAGTGATAGCGGGTTGTACAATGAGCAGTTCTTC.

V gene TRBV19 combines with J gene TRBJ2-1, with 8 bases that match TRBD2. The V gene's germline CDR1 is LNHDA and CDR2 SQIVND (reference sequence). This CDR3 is 15 amino acids long. The V and J ends lost 5 bases and 0 bases, in that order; junction bases with no gene match: 3. CDR3 sequence: CASSPGLGSYNEQFF. In DNA, the CDR3 is TGTGCCAGTAGTCCGGGACTAGGCTCCTACAATGAGCAGTTCTTC.

This clone has only a few counts. The chain joins TRBV6-6 to TRBJ2-2; tentative D call: TRBD2 (6 bases). CDR1 is MNHNY and CDR2 is SVGAGI in the germline V gene (reference sequence). The CDR3 covers 15 residues. Trimming removed 5 bases from V and 3 bases from J, with 13 bases in between. DNA of the CDR3: TGTGCCAGCAGTCCCCCCACGGGGGACACCGGGGAGCTGTTTTTT. This sequence encodes CASSPPTGDTGELFF.